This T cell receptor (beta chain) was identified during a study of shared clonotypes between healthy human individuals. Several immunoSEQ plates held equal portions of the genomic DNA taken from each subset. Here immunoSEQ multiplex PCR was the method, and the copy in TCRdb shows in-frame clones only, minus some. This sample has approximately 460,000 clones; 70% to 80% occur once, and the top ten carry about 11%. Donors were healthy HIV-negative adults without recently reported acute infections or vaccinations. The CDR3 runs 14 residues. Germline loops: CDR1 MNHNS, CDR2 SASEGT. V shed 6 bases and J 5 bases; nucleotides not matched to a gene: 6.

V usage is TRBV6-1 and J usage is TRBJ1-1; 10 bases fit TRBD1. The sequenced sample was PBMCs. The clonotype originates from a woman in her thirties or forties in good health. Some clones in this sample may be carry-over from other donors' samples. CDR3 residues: CASRSGTGATEAFF. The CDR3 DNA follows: TGTGCCAGCAGGTCCGGGACAGGGGCGACTGAAGCTTTCTTT.